This entry features one T cell receptor beta chain sequence. Its matching antigen is unknown. Using immunoSEQ multiplex PCR, the repertoire was profiled, and TCRdb retains in-frame clones only, with some absent. The sample lists 55,000 to 75,000 clones, around 81% seen once, with 8.2% in the top ten. This sample is drawn from a study of OX40 agonist ivuxolimab in advanced cancers. Study at large: At doses from 0.01 to 10 mg/kg, patients were given intravenous ivuxolimab every 2 weeks. The eligibility criteria allowed prior anti-PD-1, anti-PD-L1 or anti-CTLA-4 therapy, and 30% to 45% had some.

Study-level points and caveats: More expanded clones were seen, on average, in CD8+ T cells than in CD4+.

The source material was CD4+ or CD8+ T cells sorted from blood, sampled in a trial of the OX40 agonist ivuxolimab. The TCR was taken from an adult with an advanced solid tumor such as melanoma, head and neck, liver or kidney cancer.

CDR3 sequence: CASSPGTENEKLFF. DNA for the CDR3: TGTGCCAGCTCACCCGGGACAGAAAATGAAAAACTGTTTTTT. The chain joins TRBV18 to TRBJ1-4, with 7 bases fitting TRBD1. Germline CDR1 reads KGHSH; CDR2 reads LQKENI. V gave up 3 bases and J gave up 5 bases; unmatched junction bases: 3. The CDR3 loop spans 14 amino acids.